The source of this T cell receptor (beta chain) is a study of neurological immune-mediated disorders. Points from the study as a whole: HTLV-1-associated myelopathy ranked highest for TCR clonal expansion and multiple sclerosis lowest, beneath healthy controls. No CDR3 amino acid sequences recurred among expanded clones across subjects, suggesting private repertoires in all groups.

This CDR3 has 17 residues. The V and J ends lost 1 base and 3 bases respectively, with 16 bases between them. In germline, CDR1 is SEHNR, CDR2 FQNEAQ (reference sequence). Regarding time point: technical triplicate 1. The unsorted libraries were generated from a total of 2 million PBMCs, which had been stored in RNAlater at -80 C. Template-switch 5'RACE cDNA synthesis added a 10-nucleotide unique molecular identifier. TCRdb re-analysed the 5' RACE reads in MiXCR, keeping a single row per CDR3 protein. Among 35,000 to 40,000 distinct CDR3 sequences, approximately 10% were seen once, and the ten largest hold roughly 4%. Comments on this clonotype: Its antigen remains unknown. A much larger clone lies one base from this, so it may be a read error.

This sequence joins TRBV7-9 and TRBJ1-3; a weak D match, TRBD1 (5 bases). The source material was PBMCs. The source of this sequence is a man aged 60 to 75 with HTLV-1-associated myelopathy (HAM/TSP). The CDR3 region is CASSLGARDSIGNTIYF. Here the CDR3 DNA reads TGTGCCAGCAGCTTAGGTGCCCGTGACAGTATTGGAAACACCATATATTTT.